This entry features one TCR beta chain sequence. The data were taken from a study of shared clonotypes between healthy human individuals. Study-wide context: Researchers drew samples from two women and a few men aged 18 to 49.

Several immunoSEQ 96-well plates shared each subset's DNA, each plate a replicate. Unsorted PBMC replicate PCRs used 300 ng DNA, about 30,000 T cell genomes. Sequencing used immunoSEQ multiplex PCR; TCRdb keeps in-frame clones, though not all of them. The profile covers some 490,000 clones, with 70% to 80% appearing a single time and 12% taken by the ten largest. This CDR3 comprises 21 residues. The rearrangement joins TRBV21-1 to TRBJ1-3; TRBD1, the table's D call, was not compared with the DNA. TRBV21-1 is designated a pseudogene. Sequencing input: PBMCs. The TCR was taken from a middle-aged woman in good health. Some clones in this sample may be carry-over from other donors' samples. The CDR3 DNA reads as TGTGCCAGCAGCAAATCGGCAGACAGGGTGCGCGCACGGGGCTCTGGAAACACCATATATTTT. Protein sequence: CASSKSADRVRARGSGNTIYF.